This record looks at one T cell receptor beta chain sequence and its context. As yet, its antigen is unknown. CDR1 SGHDN and CDR2 FVKESK come from the germline V gene. The germline V and J ends were trimmed by 1 base and 1 base, with 10 bases remaining between them. The CDR3 consists of 15 residues. The data stem from a study of early T cells in non-severe SARS-CoV-2 infection. Study conclusions and caveats: Matching results from VDJdb favored anti-spike CD8 responses, leaving private and CD4 specificities undetected.

Individual cDNA molecules were tagged with unique molecular identifiers, the study reported. One entry per CDR3 protein results from TCRdb running MiXCR on the 5' RACE reads. The sample has tens of thousands of distinct CDR3 sequences; about a tenth are singletons. The receptor's source is an adult who was a healthcare worker with PCR-confirmed SARS-CoV-2 infection or an uninfected control (not recorded which). The chain couples TRBV14 to TRBJ1-1; no reliable D call. Sequencing input: whole blood. This chain's CDR3 is CASSQVIGPNTEAFF. The CDR3 coding sequence is TGTGCCAGCAGCCAAGTAATAGGTCCGAACACTGAAGCTTTCTTT.